The 9 T cell receptor beta chains reported below all come from one sample, sequenced in a study of T-cell reconstitution after alpha-beta-depleted transplantation in children. Study outcomes and limitations: Newly made T cells mostly supplied T-cell counts and diversity one year after transplant.

The library targeted TCRbeta and was prepared with unique molecular identifiers. One entry per CDR3 protein, called by TCRdb with MiXCR from the PCR reads. This table holds 250,000 to 300,000 distinct CDR3 sequences, just over 7.5% found once. What these receptors recognize is not known. The source was peripheral blood, collected 360 days after TCRalphabeta/CD19-depleted stem cell transplant. The receptors were gathered from a female patient aged 2-15 years who had a stem cell transplant for Fanconi anemia, so the T cells may come from the graft donor.

The table lists this clonotype with many counts. The rearrangement links TRBV7-2 to TRBJ1-1, with unresolved D. The germline V and J ends were trimmed by 4 bases and 2 bases, with 14 bases remaining between them. This CDR3 is 15 amino acids long. CDR1 and CDR2 from the germline V gene are SGHTA and FQGNSA. The CDR3 reads CASSSLWVENTEAFF. As DNA, the CDR3 is TGTGCCAGCAGCTCCCTGTGGGTGGAAAACACTGAAGCTTTCTTT.

This clonotype was seen at least ten times. The V and J genes are TRBV6-6 and TRBJ1-1; 9 positions agree with TRBD1. The junction had 4 bases not matched to a gene; V was cut back by 7 bases and J by 4 bases. Germline CDR1 MNHNY, CDR2 SVGAGI (reference sequence). The CDR3 has 13 amino acids. The CDR3 nucleotides read TGTGCCAGCACTGGGGACAGGGCCACTGAAGCTTTCTTT. Protein: CASTGDRATEAFF.

Many counts were recorded for this clonotype. This chain connects TRBV5-6 to TRBJ2-1, with unresolved D. The CDR3 is made up of 14 amino acids. The V gene's germline CDR1 is SGHDT and CDR2 YYEEEE. V was clipped by 0 bases and J by 9 bases, with 13 bases between them. The CDR3 DNA is TGTGCCAGCAGCTTGGGCCAGTTCCTAGGTGAGCAGTTCTTC. It codes for CASSLGQFLGEQFF.

This clonotype came up many times. The CDR3 sequence is CAISDPPGDFTDTQYF. CDR3 coding DNA: TGTGCCATCAGTGATCCGCCGGGCGATTTCACAGATACGCAGTATTTT. The chain couples TRBV10-3 to TRBJ2-3; D remains ambiguous. CDR1 and CDR2 (germline): ENHRY, SYGVKD. CDR3 length: 16 amino acids. Trimming shortened V by 3 bases and J by 2 bases, and 15 bases separated the two germline ends.

The table lists this clonotype with many counts. CDR3 in DNA: TGTGCCACCAGCAGAGAACTAGCGGGGGCCGCGGATACGCAGTATTTT. It codes for CATSRELAGAADTQYF. V usage is TRBV15 and J usage is TRBJ2-3; 11 bases align to TRBD2. V was clipped by 0 bases and J by 6 bases; unmatched bases: 5. The CDR3 has 16 amino acids. Germline assignment: CDR1 LNHNV and CDR2 YYDKDF (reference sequence).

This clonotype was picked up a small number of times. This rearrangement joins TRBV7-9 to TRBJ2-4; 10 nucleotides match TRBD1. With V trimmed by 5 bases and J by 10 bases, 5 bases remained unmatched. Germline lookup yields CDR1 SEHNR and CDR2 FQNEAQ (reference sequence). CDR3 length equals 13 residues. The CDR3 spells CASSHRDRGIQYF. The CDR3 region has the DNA TGTGCCAGCAGCCACAGGGACAGGGGAATTCAGTACTTC. The whole variable domain, remainder taken from reference TRBV7-9 and TRBJ2-4, is DTGVSQNPRHKITKRGQNVTFRCDPISEHNRLYWYRQTLGQGPEFLTYFQNEAQLEKSRLLSDRFSAERPKGSFSTLEIQRTEQGDSAMYLCASSHRDRGIQYFGAGTRLSVL.

This clonotype has a count of ten or more. V and J are TRBV28 and TRBJ2-1; TRBD2 matches at 7 bases. Trimming took 4 bases from V and 4 from J; bases not matched to a gene: 10. This CDR3 is built from 16 residues. The germline gives CDR1 MDHEN, CDR2 SYDVKM. Here the CDR3 reads CASSSSGTNLYNEQFF. As DNA, the CDR3 is TGTGCCAGCAGTTCCAGCGGGACCAACTTATACAATGAGCAGTTCTTC.

This clonotype was counted at least ten times. The rearrangement uses TRBV2 and TRBJ2-7; D possibly corresponds to TRBD2 (5 bases). V was trimmed by 7 bases and J by 2 bases, leaving 21 bases between them. The germline gives CDR1 SNHLY, CDR2 FYNNEI. CDR3 length equals 16 residues. CDR3 loop: CASINGLRVAPYEQYF. CDR3 DNA sequence: TGTGCCAGCATTAACGGACTTCGCGTTGCCCCCTACGAGCAGTACTTC.

V and J are TRBV12-3 or TRBV12-4 and TRBJ2-5, with D perhaps TRBD2 (6 bases). Trimming removed 4 bases at V and 2 bases at J, with 26 bases between. The CDR3 spans 19 residues. CDR3 protein: CASSSPEGGIGPGQETQYF. The CDR3 DNA follows: TGTGCCAGCAGTTCCCCTGAAGGCGGGATTGGGCCAGGGCAAGAGACCCAGTACTTC.